The clone carrying this T cell receptor (beta chain) was seen a few times. Its antigen is currently unknown. The entry originates in a study of regulatory T cells in long-lasting Graves disease. Study-level results: When disease was persistent, TRBV28, TRBJ1-2 and TRBJ2-5 were the favored segments.

Combining iRepertoire HTBI primers with Arm-PCR of CDR3 regions, the authors built TCR beta libraries. In TCRdb, the multiplex PCR reads were re-called with MiXCR into one record per CDR3 protein. Of approximately 400,000 distinct CDR3 sequences listed, 23% are singletons. This sample's time point: persistent/refractory GD, antithyroid drugs over 5 years with positive TRAb. The authors made the TCR library using RNA they extracted from PBMCs. From an endocrinology department in Xi'an, China, came the patients. Nine milliliters of peripheral blood went into EDTA tubes. V lost 4 bases to trimming and J lost 6 bases, with 15 bases between them. The CDR3 has 13 residues. Germline V lookup: CDR1 SQVTM, CDR2 ANQGSEA.

The material was peripheral blood mononuclear cells (PBMCs), obtained when the disease was refractory, from a patient treated with antithyroid drugs. The receptor was derived from a female donor with Graves disease. This chain links TRBV29-1 with TRBJ1-2, with no clear D. CDR3 bases: TGCAGCGTTGGGGCTCCGCCTTTGCATGGCTACACCTTC. Protein: CSVGAPPLHGYTF.